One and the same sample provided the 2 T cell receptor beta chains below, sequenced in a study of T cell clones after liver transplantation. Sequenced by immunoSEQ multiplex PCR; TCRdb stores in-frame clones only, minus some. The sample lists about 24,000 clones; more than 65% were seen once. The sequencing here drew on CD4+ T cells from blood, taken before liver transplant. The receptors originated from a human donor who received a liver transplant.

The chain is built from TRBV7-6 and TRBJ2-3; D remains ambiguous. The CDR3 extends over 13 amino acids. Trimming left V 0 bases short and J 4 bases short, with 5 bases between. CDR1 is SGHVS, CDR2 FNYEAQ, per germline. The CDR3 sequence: CASSLAAPDTQYF. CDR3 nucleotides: TGTGCCAGCAGCTTAGCGGCTCCAGATACGCAGTATTTT.

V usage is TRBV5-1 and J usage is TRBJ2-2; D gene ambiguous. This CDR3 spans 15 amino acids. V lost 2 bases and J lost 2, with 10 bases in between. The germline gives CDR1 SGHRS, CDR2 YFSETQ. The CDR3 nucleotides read TGCGCCAGCAGCTTTGTGGCTTCCAACACCGGGGAGCTGTTTTTT. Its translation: CASSFVASNTGELFF.